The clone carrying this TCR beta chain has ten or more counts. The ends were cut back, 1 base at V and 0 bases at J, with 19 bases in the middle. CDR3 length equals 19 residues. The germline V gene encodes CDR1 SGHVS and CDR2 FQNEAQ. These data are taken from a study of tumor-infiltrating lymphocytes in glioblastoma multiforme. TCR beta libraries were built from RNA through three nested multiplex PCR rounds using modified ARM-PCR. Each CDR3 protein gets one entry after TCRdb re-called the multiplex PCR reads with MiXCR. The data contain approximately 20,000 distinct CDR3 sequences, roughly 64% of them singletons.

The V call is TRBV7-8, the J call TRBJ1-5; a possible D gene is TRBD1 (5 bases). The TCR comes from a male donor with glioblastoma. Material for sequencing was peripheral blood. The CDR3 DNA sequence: TGTGCCAGCAGCTTAGGAGGGCCAGGGAGGATTTATAGCAATCAGCCCCAGCATTTT. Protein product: CASSLGGPGRIYSNQPQHF.